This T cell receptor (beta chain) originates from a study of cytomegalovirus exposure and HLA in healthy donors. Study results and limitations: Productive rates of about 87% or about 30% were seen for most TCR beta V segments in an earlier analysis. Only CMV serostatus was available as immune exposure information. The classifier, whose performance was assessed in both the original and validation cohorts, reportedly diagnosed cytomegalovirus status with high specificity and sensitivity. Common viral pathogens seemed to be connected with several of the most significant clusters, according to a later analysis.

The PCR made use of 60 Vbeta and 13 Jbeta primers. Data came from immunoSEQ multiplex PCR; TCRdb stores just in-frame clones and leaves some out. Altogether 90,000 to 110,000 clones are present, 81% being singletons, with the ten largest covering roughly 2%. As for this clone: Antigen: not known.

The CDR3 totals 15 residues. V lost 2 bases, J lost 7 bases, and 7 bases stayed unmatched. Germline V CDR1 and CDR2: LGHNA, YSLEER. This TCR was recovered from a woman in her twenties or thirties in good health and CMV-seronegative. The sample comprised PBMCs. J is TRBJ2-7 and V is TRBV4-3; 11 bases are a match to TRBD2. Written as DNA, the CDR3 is TGCGCCAGCAGCCAACGGTTAGCGGGAGGGAGGGAGCAGTACTTC. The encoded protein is CASSQRLAGGREQYF.